These 2 T cell receptor beta chains share one sample of origin, sequenced in a study of cytomegalovirus exposure and HLA in healthy donors. The PCR employed 60 Vbeta primers together with 13 Jbeta primers. Assay: immunoSEQ multiplex PCR; the TCRdb copy retains only in-frame clones and omits some. The table includes about 140,000 clones, 80% detected once. Source material: PBMCs. Source of these receptors: a man aged 25-45 years in good health and CMV-seronegative.

This clone was observed a handful of times. V usage is TRBV4-1 and J usage is TRBJ2-1, with a possible D match to TRBD1 (6 bases). V lost 3 bases, J lost 4 bases, and 16 bases lay in between. This CDR3 has 16 amino acids. Germline values: CDR1 MGHRA, CDR2 YSYEKL. The CDR3 DNA reads TGCGCCAGCAGCCAGGGGGACACCATATCTTACAATGAGCAGTTCTTC. Amino acids: CASSQGDTISYNEQFF.

The genes are TRBV27 and TRBJ1-3; maybe TRBD1 (5 bases). Looked up from germline, CDR1 is MNHEY and CDR2 is SMNVEV (reference sequence). Trimming took 6 bases from V and 2 from J, leaving 11 bases between them. The CDR3 has 14 amino acids. CDR3 coding DNA: TGTGCCAGCAGAAATGGGGGGACTGGAAACACCATATATTTT. Protein product: CASRNGGTGNTIYF.